These 11 T cell receptor beta chains were all obtained from the same sample, sequenced in a study of Ad26.COV2.S vaccination and SARS-CoV-2 variants. The protocol was immunoSEQ multiplex PCR, while the TCRdb copy is restricted to in-frame clones and leaves out a portion. This sample yields 180,000 or so clones, of which 87% are seen a single time; around 6.1% belongs to the top ten. Here the sequenced sample was peripheral blood, taken after recovery from COVID-19. The source is a human donor who had recovered from COVID-19.

The V gene is TRBV7-8, the J gene TRBJ2-7; D not certain. This CDR3 is 13 amino acids long. Trimming pared 1 base from V and 0 bases from J, leaving 4 bases between. Germline lookup yields CDR1 SGHVS and CDR2 FQNEAQ. CDR3 protein: CASSLVDSYEQYF. CDR3 DNA: TGTGCCAGCAGCTTAGTCGACTCCTACGAGCAGTACTTC.

The chain recombines TRBV5-1 with TRBJ2-1; D is undetermined. Trimming left V 2 bases short and J 4 bases short, with 13 bases between. Germline-derived CDR1 and CDR2 are SGHRS and YFSETQ. The CDR3 loop spans 15 amino acids. The chain's CDR3 is CASSFQPSAYNEQFF. As DNA, the CDR3 is TGCGCCAGCAGCTTCCAGCCGTCGGCATACAATGAGCAGTTCTTC.

This chain joins TRBV18 and TRBJ2-7; 13 bases map to TRBD2. The germline CDR1 and CDR2 sequences are KGHSH and LQKENI. The CDR3 runs 16 residues. Losses at the gene ends were 3 bases for V and 6 bases for J; bases not matched to a gene: 8. In nucleotides, the CDR3 is TGTGCCAGCTCACCGGGGACTAGCGGGAATATCGCCGAGCAGTACTTC. Encoded protein: CASSPGTSGNIAEQYF. Drawing the rest from reference TRBV18 and TRBJ2-7, the complete variable domain is NAGVMQNPRHLVRRRGQEARLRCSPMKGHSHVYWYRQLPEEGLKFMVYLQKENIIDESGMPKERFSAEFPKEGPSILRIQQVVRGDSAAYFCASSPGTSGNIAEQYFGPGTRLTVT.

The chain links TRBV5-1 to TRBJ2-2; TRBD1 might be the D (6 bases). Germline lookup yields CDR1 SGHRS and CDR2 YFSETQ. V gave up 3 bases and J gave up 6 bases, with 15 bases separating them. This CDR3 comprises 15 residues. CDR3 in amino acids: CASSSTGFSAGELFF. Written as DNA, the CDR3 is TGCGCCAGCAGCTCAACAGGGTTTTCGGCCGGGGAGCTGTTTTTT.

The chain couples TRBV7-9 to TRBJ2-7, with D maybe TRBD2 (5 bases). Germline CDR1 and CDR2: SEHNR and FQNEAQ (reference sequence). The CDR3 spans 11 residues. The V end was cut by 9 bases, the J end by 1 base, with 7 bases between. CDR3: CASTSSYEQYF. Here the CDR3 DNA reads TGTGCCAGTACTAGTTCCTACGAGCAGTACTTC.

The chain has TRBV19 and TRBJ1-2; D possibly corresponds to TRBD1 (6 bases). Trimming shortened V by 6 bases and J by 8 bases, and 16 bases separated the two germline ends. The germline CDR1 and CDR2 sequences are LNHDA and SQIVND (reference sequence). This CDR3 has 13 amino acids. The CDR3: CASSKRDMVGYTF. The CDR3 bases are TGTGCCAGTAGCAAACGGGACATGGTAGGCTACACCTTC.

The CDR3 bases are TGTGCCAGCAGCTTTCCCTCCGACGGGAGCTCTGGAAACACCATATATTTT. Translating it yields CASSFPSDGSSGNTIYF. V gene TRBV7-9 combines with J gene TRBJ1-3, with D uncertain. The V and J ends lost 3 bases and 0 bases respectively, with 15 bases between them. The CDR3 is made up of 17 amino acids. Germline CDR1 and CDR2: SEHNR and FQNEAQ (reference sequence).

This clone was recorded once. The chain links TRBV15 to TRBJ1-2; D is undetermined. The germline V gene encodes CDR1 LNHNV and CDR2 YYDKDF (reference sequence). V lost 0 bases to trimming and J lost 5 bases, with 10 bases between them. The CDR3 contains 14 residues. CDR3 sequence: CATSRDLGMYGYTF. For the CDR3, the DNA is TGTGCCACCAGCAGAGATCTCGGGATGTATGGCTACACCTTC.

This rearrangement joins TRBV2 to TRBJ2-3; TRBD2 agrees at 8 bases. CDR1 is SNHLY and CDR2 is FYNNEI in the germline V gene. CDR3 length: 14 amino acids. V shed 8 bases and J 5 bases; nucleotides not matched to a gene: 9. In DNA, the CDR3 is TGTGCCAGCTCCGACGGGAGGGCCGGAGATACGCAGTATTTT. Amino acids: CASSDGRAGDTQYF. Using reference TRBV2 and TRBJ2-3 for the parts outside the CDR3, the full variable domain is EPEVTQTPSHQVTQMGQEVILRCVPISNHLYFYWYRQILGQKVEFLVSFYNNEISEKSEIFDDQFSVERPDGSNFTLKIRSTKLEDSAMYFCASSDGRAGDTQYFGPGTRLTVL.

The genes are TRBV3-1 (or the pseudogene TRBV3-2) and TRBJ1-1; 9 bases line up with TRBD1. Germline assignment: CDR1 LGHDT and CDR2 YNNKEL (reference sequence). The CDR3 is made up of 15 amino acids. The V gene end was trimmed by 3 bases and the J gene end by 3 bases; junction bases not matched to a gene: 5. The CDR3 DNA sequence: TGTGCCAGCAGCCAGCCGACAGGGGGATACACTGAAGCTTTCTTT. Translating gives CASSQPTGGYTEAFF.

The genes are TRBV12-5 and TRBJ2-2, with a possible D match to TRBD2 (5 bases). CDR3 length: 16 residues. CDR1 and CDR2 from the germline V gene are LGHNT and FRNRAP. Between the trimmed V and J ends, which lost 1 base and 9 bases, there was a span of 18 bases. CDR3 region: CASGLGTWTFSRELFF. The CDR3 DNA reads as TGTGCTAGTGGTTTGGGGACTTGGACCTTTTCCCGGGAGCTGTTTTTT.